This T cell receptor beta chain derives from a study of T cell repertoires in aging, cancer and after chemotherapy. J was trimmed by 4 bases and V by 2 bases; bases with no gene match: 13. This CDR3 is built from 18 residues. The germline gives CDR1 MNHEY, CDR2 SVGAGI. Concerning this clonotype: Its antigen is not known.

Study-level results: Age-matched healthy donors had significantly more diverse, less clonal blood TCR repertoires than untreated cancer patients. In healthy donors, age-related TCR diversity loss mainly reflected lost richness.

Peripheral blood genomic DNA, not sorted cells or RNA, was the template. A mixed TRB-A/B primer pool amplified rearranged TRB by multiplex touch-down PCR. TCRdb ran MiXCR on the multiplex PCR reads and lists one entry per CDR3 protein. The top ten hold roughly 6.8% of the sample, which has over 2,000 distinct CDR3 sequences, around 25% seen once. This TCR was sampled from a human donor with a solid tumor. The chain recombines TRBV6-5 with TRBJ2-5; 10 bases are a match to TRBD2. Sequencing was carried out using blood. The CDR3 region is CASSYGWASGRITETQYF. DNA of the CDR3: TGTGCCAGCAGTTACGGGTGGGCTAGCGGGAGAATAACAGAGACCCAGTACTTC.